A single sample gave rise to the 2 T cell receptor beta chains below, sequenced in a study of human T cells and chemical hapten exposure. The time point: patch test 2, 6 weeks after DPC sensitization. The treatment: therapeutic diphenylcyclopropenone sensitization with weekly scalp DPC. TCRdb processed the RACE reads anew with MiXCR; each CDR3 protein has one entry. The sample lists more than 80,000 distinct CDR3 sequences; over 9.5% were seen once. This sample comprised whole blood, obtained in connection with sensitization to the hapten diphenylcyclopropenone (DPC). The receptors shown here come from a woman aged 50 to 60 with alopecia areata. Some clones in this sample may be carry-over from other donors' samples.

The chain carries TRBV3-1 and TRBJ2-2; 7 bases line up with TRBD2. The CDR3 loop spans 17 amino acids. The germline V gene has CDR1 LGHDT and CDR2 YNNKEL (reference sequence). The ends lost 6 bases at V and 2 bases at J; junction bases unmatched: 12. CDR3 sequence: CASSQFEGLPNTGELFF. The CDR3 nucleotides read TGTGCCAGCAGTCAGTTCGAGGGACTACCTAACACCGGGGAGCTGTTTTTT. The variable domain in full, with the rest retrieved from reference TRBV3-1 and TRBJ2-2, is DTAVSQTPKYLVTQMGNDKSIKCEQNLGHDTMYWYKQDSKKFLKIMFSYNNKELIINETVPNRFSPKSPDKAHLNLHINSLELGDSAVYFCASSQFEGLPNTGELFFGEGSRLTVL.

This clonotype was recorded many times. V and J are TRBV2 and TRBJ2-5; 8 bases fit TRBD1. The CDR3 has 18 amino acids. The V segment lost 0 bases and the J segment 5 bases; nucleotides outside the gene matches: 14. CDR1 is SNHLY and CDR2 is FYNNEI in the germline V gene. In DNA, the CDR3 is TGTGCCAGCAGTGAAGCGCAAGGACAGGGTCCCCTCCGGGAGACCCAGTACTTC. It encodes CASSEAQGQGPLRETQYF.